Below are 28 T cell receptor beta chains sequenced from a single sample in a study of T cells after yellow fever vaccination. One entry per CDR3 protein results from TCRdb running MiXCR on the 5' RACE reads. Among hundreds of thousands of distinct CDR3 sequences listed, approximately 10% were seen once. Sample: CD4+ T cells sorted from PBMCs, taken 5 days after the yellow fever booster vaccination. Receptors were obtained from a man aged 18-30 years who received the YFV17D yellow fever vaccine.

The chain carries TRBV7-3 and TRBJ2-3; D could derive from TRBD1 or TRBD2 (5 bases each). The V end lost 4 bases, the J end lost 3 bases, and 17 bases lay between the germline ends. Germline V gives CDR1 SGHTA, CDR2 FQGTGA. The CDR3 consists of 16 residues. CDR3 in DNA: TGTGCCAGCAGCTCGAGGGGAGTCCACGGAACAGATACGCAGTATTTT. It is translated as CASSSRGVHGTDTQYF.

J is TRBJ1-2 and V is TRBV9, with D perhaps TRBD1 (5 bases). The germline V gene has CDR1 SGDLS and CDR2 YYNGEE. The V and J ends lost 0 bases and 5 bases respectively, with 17 bases between them. The length of the CDR3 is 16 residues. The CDR3 DNA follows: TGTGCCAGCAGCGTAGGGGGAGGGTGGGGGACGTATGGCTACACCTTC. Amino acids: CASSVGGGWGTYGYTF.

This clonotype was seen at least ten times. The V and J genes are TRBV27 and TRBJ2-2; TRBD1 matches 9 bases. The V gene's germline CDR1 is MNHEY and CDR2 SMNVEV (reference sequence). The CDR3 runs 15 residues. With V trimmed by 6 bases and J by 5 bases, 7 bases remained unmatched. DNA for the CDR3: TGTGCCAGCAGAACTACAGGGGGCGGGACCGGGGAGCTGTTTTTT. Translation gives CASRTTGGGTGELFF.

This clonotype has a handful of counts. The rearrangement uses TRBV7-2 and TRBJ2-1; D might be TRBD2 (6 bases). Germline V CDR1 and CDR2: SGHTA, FQGNSA. There are 16 residues in the CDR3. V was cut by 3 bases and J by 8 bases, with 20 bases left in between. Here the CDR3 DNA reads TGTGCCAGCAGCTTGTGGGGGGACTCACACGAATATGAGCAGTTCTTC. Translating it yields CASSLWGDSHEYEQFF.

The table lists this clonotype with a few counts. The rearrangement joins TRBV6-2 or TRBV6-3 to TRBJ2-7; TRBD2 agrees at 7 bases. The germline V gene has CDR1 MNHEY and CDR2 SVGEGT. Trimming at V came to 8 bases and at J to 6 bases, leaving 10 bases not matched to a gene. The CDR3 length is 13 residues. The CDR3 loop reads CASLDSGPFEQYF. For the CDR3, the DNA is TGTGCCAGCTTGGATAGCGGGCCCTTCGAGCAGTACTTC.

This chain joins TRBV24-1 and TRBJ2-5; D is ambiguous. Per germline, CDR1 KGHDR and CDR2 SFDVKD. The CDR3 runs to 11 residues. Trimming shortened V by 2 bases and J by 5 bases, and 2 bases separated the two germline ends. The CDR3 loop reads CATSDYETQYF. The CDR3 DNA is TGTGCCACCAGTGATTACGAGACCCAGTACTTC.

This clonotype was counted many times. As DNA, the CDR3 is TGTGCCAGCAGCCAAGGCCCCGGCAGGGAAGTGTACGGGGAGCTGTTTTTT. Translating gives CASSQGPGREVYGELFF. V and J are TRBV14 and TRBJ2-2, with a possible D match to TRBD1 (5 bases). V lost 1 base, J lost 7 bases, and 19 bases lay in between. Germline V gene sequence: CDR1 SGHDN, CDR2 FVKESK. The CDR3 has 17 amino acids. The full variable domain, its missing parts supplied by reference TRBV14 and TRBJ2-2, is EAGVTQFPSHSVIEKGQTVTLRCDPISGHDNLYWYRRVMGKEIKFLLHFVKESKQDESGMPNNRFLAERTGGTYSTLKVQPAELEDSGVYFCASSQGPGREVYGELFFGEGSRLTVL.

This clonotype has only a few counts. The chain has TRBV28 and TRBJ2-7; 7 bases fit TRBD1. This CDR3 has 13 residues. Germline CDR1 is MDHEN and CDR2 is SYDVKM. V dropped 6 bases and J dropped 6; count of bases not matched to a gene: 8. The chain's CDR3 is CASSLRQGREQYV. Written as DNA, the CDR3 is TGTGCCAGCAGCCTCAGACAGGGACGCGAGCAGTACGTC.

This clonotype was found many times. Here the CDR3 reads CASSLLGQGQETQYF. Written as DNA, the CDR3 is TGCGCCAGCAGCTTGTTAGGACAGGGACAAGAGACCCAGTACTTC. The gene calls are TRBV5-1 and TRBJ2-5, with 8 bases that match TRBD1. The length of the CDR3 is 15 residues. V gave up 1 base and J gave up 2 bases; unmatched junction bases: 4. CDR1 is SGHRS and CDR2 is YFSETQ in the germline V gene.

This chain joins TRBV21-1 and TRBJ2-2; the table's TRBD1 call for D was not verified on the DNA. TRBV21-1 represents a pseudogene. The CDR3 is made up of 16 amino acids. The CDR3 loop reads CASSALRNRGPGELFF. For the CDR3, the DNA is TGTGCCAGCAGCGCCCTCCGGAACAGGGGGCCCGGGGAGCTGTTTTTT.

The chain carries TRBV19 and TRBJ1-5; 8 bases match TRBD1. Looked up from germline, CDR1 is LNHDA and CDR2 is SQIVND (reference sequence). CDR3 length equals 16 residues. Germline trimming cut 3 bases from V and 4 bases from J; bases unmatched to any gene: 8. The CDR3 loop is CASSMKSQGANQPQHF. The CDR3 bases are TGTGCCAGTAGTATGAAGTCCCAGGGGGCTAATCAGCCCCAGCATTTT.

This clonotype was picked up a small number of times. This chain uses TRBV6-5 with TRBJ2-5; D is uncertain. V lost 5 bases and J lost 6, with 10 bases in between. CDR3 length: 12 residues. Germline V CDR1 and CDR2: MNHEY, SVGAGI. As DNA, the CDR3 is TGTGCCAGCAGTCAGGACGTGAAGACCCAGTACTTC. It encodes CASSQDVKTQYF.

The chain combines TRBV20-1 with TRBJ1-2, with unresolved D. Germline assignment: CDR1 DFQATT and CDR2 SNEGSKA (reference sequence). The CDR3 length is 12 residues. The V end lost 2 bases, the J end lost 8 bases, and 12 bases lay between the germline ends. The DNA of the CDR3 is TGCAGTGCTAGACTCGGTTCACGGGGCTACACCTTC. It is translated as CSARLGSRGYTF.

CDR3 in DNA: TGTGCCAGCGGCCTGGACGGAGGCACAGATACGCAGTATTTT. This translates into CASGLDGGTDTQYF. The chain combines TRBV7-2 with TRBJ2-3; unclear D gene. Germline assignment: CDR1 SGHTA and CDR2 FQGNSA. CDR3 length: 14 amino acids. Trimming stripped 8 bases from V and 1 base from J, with 13 bases between. Full variable domain (remainder filled in from reference TRBV7-2 and TRBJ2-3): GAGVSQSPSNKVTEKGKDVELRCDPISGHTALYWYRQSLGQGLEFLIYFQGNSAPDKSGLPSDRFSAERTGGSVSTLTIQRTQQEDSAVYLCASGLDGGTDTQYFGPGTRLTVL.

This clonotype has a handful of counts. The J gene is TRBJ2-3, the V gene TRBV5-1; 7 bases agree with TRBD1. CDR1 and CDR2 (germline): SGHRS, YFSETQ. The CDR3 runs to 14 residues. With 4 bases clipped from V and 5 bases from J, the junction kept 7 bases outside the gene matches. CDR3 DNA sequence: TGCGCCAGCAGCCCCGGGACAGACGGAGATACGCAGTATTTT. It is translated as CASSPGTDGDTQYF.

The chain employs TRBV20-1 and TRBJ2-5; tentatively, D is TRBD1 (6 bases). CDR1 and CDR2 from the germline V gene are DFQATT and SNEGSKA (reference sequence). V dropped 6 bases and J dropped 4 bases, with 12 bases sitting between them. The CDR3 is 12 residues long. CDR3 amino acids: CSADGRGETQYF. The CDR3 DNA sequence: TGCAGTGCGGATGGCAGGGGAGAGACCCAGTACTTC.

This clonotype was seen a handful of times. The CDR3 sequence: CSAESGTDTQYF. For the CDR3, the DNA is TGCAGTGCCGAGTCGGGCACAGATACGCAGTATTTT. V and J are TRBV20-1 and TRBJ2-3; D gene unclear. The CDR3 spans 12 residues. Trimming shortened V by 6 bases and J by 1 base, and 8 bases separated the two germline ends. Germline CDR1 and CDR2: DFQATT and SNEGSKA (reference sequence).

The chain recombines TRBV5-1 with TRBJ2-5; perhaps TRBD2 as D (5 bases). The CDR3 consists of 14 residues. Trimming removed 6 bases at V and 4 bases at J, with 16 bases between. CDR1 and CDR2 (germline): SGHRS, YFSETQ. CDR3 protein: CASTDGVLGETQYF. Here the CDR3 DNA reads TGCGCCAGCACCGACGGGGTTCTGGGAGAGACCCAGTACTTC. Full variable domain (outside the CDR3, taken from reference TRBV5-1 and TRBJ2-5): KAGVTQTPRYLIKTRGQQVTLSCSPISGHRSVSWYQQTPGQGLQFLFEYFSETQRNKGNFPGRFSGRQFSNSRSEMNVSTLELGDSALYLCASTDGVLGETQYFGPGTRLLVL.

A few counts support this clonotype. The gene calls are TRBV12-3 or TRBV12-4 and TRBJ1-2; D not certain. Deletions cut 0 bases from V and 4 bases from J, with 6 bases between. The CDR3 is 13 amino acids. The CDR3 DNA reads as TGTGCCAGCAGTTTAGCGCAAGGCTATGGCTACACCTTC. It yields the protein CASSLAQGYGYTF.

This clonotype was seen a handful of times. The chain links TRBV5-1 to TRBJ2-2, with D uncertain. The V end was cut by 3 bases, the J end by 2 bases, with 8 bases between. CDR3 length: 14 amino acids. CDR1 and CDR2 from the germline V gene are SGHRS and YFSETQ. CDR3 bases: TGCGCCAGCAGCTCACAAGCCAACACCGGGGAGCTGTTTTTT. This sequence encodes CASSSQANTGELFF. The entire variable domain, with the rest obtained from reference TRBV5-1 and TRBJ2-2, is as follows: KAGVTQTPRYLIKTRGQQVTLSCSPISGHRSVSWYQQTPGQGLQFLFEYFSETQRNKGNFPGRFSGRQFSNSRSEMNVSTLELGDSALYLCASSSQANTGELFFGEGSRLTVL.

This clonotype has a handful of counts. This sequence joins TRBV5-1 and TRBJ2-2; D remains unclear. This CDR3 has 15 residues. Trimming removed 6 bases from V and 0 bases from J, with 12 bases in between. Per the germline V gene, CDR1 is SGHRS and CDR2 is YFSETQ. For the CDR3, the DNA is TGCGCCAGCAAACAAGACTCGGCGAACACCGGGGAGCTGTTTTTT. This gives the protein CASKQDSANTGELFF.

CDR3 protein: CASSQERSVEAFF. The CDR3 DNA reads as TGTGCCAGCAGCCAAGAGAGGTCTGTTGAAGCTTTCTTT. The genes are TRBV3-1 and TRBJ1-1; unclear D gene. This CDR3 has 13 residues. The germline CDR1 and CDR2 sequences are LGHDT and YNNKEL (reference sequence). Trimming cost V 0 bases and J 7 bases, with 9 bases left between them.

The sample holds a few counts of this clonotype. V usage is TRBV15 and J usage is TRBJ2-1; no clear D gene. The CDR3 runs 12 residues. V was clipped by 0 bases and J by 6 bases, with 3 bases between them. Germline assignment: CDR1 LNHNV and CDR2 YYDKDF (reference sequence). Here the CDR3 reads CATSRDRNEQFF. The CDR3 nucleotides read TGTGCCACCAGCAGAGATCGCAATGAGCAGTTCTTC. Supplemented by reference TRBV15 and TRBJ2-1, the full variable domain reads DAMVIQNPRYQVTQFGKPVTLSCSQTLNHNVMYWYQQKSSQAPKLLFHYYDKDFNNEADTPDNFQSRRPNTSFCFLDIRSPGLGDTAMYLCATSRDRNEQFFGPGTRLTVL.

This chain uses TRBV20-1 with TRBJ1-5, with TRBD1 as a possible D gene (6 bases). CDR1 and CDR2 from the germline V gene are DFQATT and SNEGSKA (reference sequence). V was pared by 7 bases and J by 5 bases, with 15 bases between. The CDR3 covers 13 residues. CDR3 nucleotides: TGCAGTGGCGGAACGGACAGTGATCAGCCCCAGCATTTT. Translation: CSGGTDSDQPQHF.

This clonotype came up many times. CDR3 residues: CASRDRTEAFF. CDR3 sequence (DNA): TGTGCCAGCAGGGACAGAACTGAAGCTTTCTTT. J is TRBJ1-1 and V is TRBV25-1; D might be TRBD1 (6 bases). CDR3 length: 11 amino acids. The V end lost 6 bases, the J end lost 5 bases, and 7 bases lay between the germline ends. CDR1 MGHDK and CDR2 SYGVNS come from the germline V gene.

This clonotype was observed many times. V and J are TRBV6-4 and TRBJ2-5, with D hard to call. This CDR3 is built from 11 residues. In germline, CDR1 is MRHNA, CDR2 SNTAGT. Between the trimmed V and J ends, which lost 4 bases and 5 bases, there was a span of 5 bases. The CDR3, as DNA: TGTGCCAGCAGTGGGATGGAGACCCAGTACTTC. Translated, it gives CASSGMETQYF.

The rearrangement links TRBV3-2 to TRBJ2-7; the tabulated D call, TRBD2, remains unverified against the DNA. TRBV3-2 is a documented pseudogene. This CDR3 comprises 15 residues. The CDR3 coding sequence is TGTGCCAGCAGCCCTGGGACTATCTCCTCCTACGAGCAGTACGTC. This translates into CASSPGTISSYEQYV.

This clonotype was observed a few times. This rearrangement joins TRBV29-1 to TRBJ2-7; 7 bases fit TRBD1. Germline loops: CDR1 SQVTM, CDR2 ANQGSEA. CDR3 length equals 13 residues. DNA of the CDR3: TGCAGGATTTACCGGGACAGCGACTACGAGCAGTACGTC. Translation gives CRIYRDSDYEQYV.